This TCR beta chain was documented in a study of tumor and adjacent non-tumor tissue in lung cancer (dated by TCRdb to the late 2010s). Describing the broader study: Of the cohort, 11 to 12 patients had adenocarcinoma, 2 had squamous cell carcinoma and 1 had small cell lung cancer. The roughly 15 enrolled patients, of whom around 10 were men and 5 were women, were aged about 30 to 80 years and were diagnosed with TNM stage I to III disease. A total of some 130,000,000 productive TCRbeta reads were generated by sequencing, corresponding to an average of approximately 4.3 million reads per sample. The study compared bulk TCRbeta repertoires from lung tumor tissue and matched distant non-tumor lung tissue of about 16 lung cancer patients. TCRbeta CDR3 sequencing was performed on about 29 paired specimens, with one tumor sample and one normal lung sample collected per patient.

RNA was isolated from bulk, unsorted tissue, and RNA quality was assessed with a NanoDrop ND-1000 and an Agilent 2100. Normal lung samples were distant non-tumor tissue taken more than 3 cm from the tumor edge. All donors had newly diagnosed lung cancer, had not received prior chemotherapy, and were admitted for thoracic surgery in China between August and November 2014. Patients with previous radiotherapy or chemotherapy, or with another concurrent cancer, were excluded from the study. Surgical tissue pieces of roughly 1-2 cm3 were preserved in RNAlater solution and stored at -80 °C until use. The library was produced with multiplex PCR. Sequencing took place on an Illumina HiSeq 2500. TCRbeta libraries were constructed through three rounds of nested PCR with primers (Table S4) according to protocols adapted from ARM-PCR. Before sequencing, PCR products of 200-500 bp were cut from the gel and purified using the QIAquick gel extraction kit. The study's own analysis went as follows. Trimmomatic was used to clean the reads, FLASH was used to merge the reads into complete CDR3 sequences, and MiTCR was used to assign the reads to V(D)J germline segments. Clonal diversity was computed as the inverse Simpson's index with VDJtools. In-frame sequences without a premature stop codon were defined as productive reads. TCRdb reran the public reads through fastp at Q25 and MiXCR, keeping productive beta chains. Rows are combined by CDR3 protein, so each entry shows the most common genes and DNA. These V and J calls rely on TCRdb rather than the paper's analysis. The sample data list 50,000 or so distinct CDR3 sequences, and about 79% of these were observed just once. The ten largest clones capture approximately 23% of the sample.

Here is what the overall study found, with its caveats: Neither the sequencing platform nor unique molecular identifiers are mentioned in the methods. Peripheral blood was not sequenced, so blood TCRbeta repertoires in these lung cancer patients were not examined. Significantly higher TCR diversity was found in younger patients, and higher tumor TCR diversity was associated with shorter overall and disease-free survival. The cohort had only about 15 patients, and the authors noted that larger samples and more detailed clinical data are needed. The top 100 clones made up a significantly larger cumulative share of the repertoire in normal lung than in tumor tissue. Tumor tissue showed significantly higher TCR diversity (inverse Simpson) than normal lung tissue, at around 450 vs 150 (P = 0.0075, Mann-Whitney U test).

The V end gives up 4 bases and the J end 4 bases, leaving 16 bases in the junction not matched to a gene. Including the terminal cysteine and phenylalanine, the CDR3 comprises 18 residues. Only the CDR3 DNA stays, 54 bases, in frame from base 1. From the germline V gene, CDR1 is MNHNS and CDR2 is SASEGT. This clonotype was counted a single time. This clone's antigen is unknown. Base qualities are not provided; no much larger clone lies one nucleotide away. Resting on one read, the evidence is weak. This clonotype originated in a woman aged 60 to 75 with non-small cell lung cancer. Here the chain combines TRBV6-1 and TRBJ1-3; 7 of the junction bases match TRBD1. Sequencing was carried out using distant non-tumor lung tissue. The CDR3 has the sequence CASSVGRVRGRRGNTIYF. The nucleotide sequence reads as follows: TGTGCCAGCAGTGTGGGGAGGGTTAGGGGGCGTCGAGGAAACACCATATATTTT.